One sample yielded the 15 T cell receptor beta chains listed below, sequenced in a study of CD8+ T cells in alopecia areata (dated by TCRdb to 2017 to 2018). The sample's treatment or condition, from its label and the paper: oral pan-JAK inhibitor, 5-10 mg twice daily. Libraries came from the immunoSEQ multiplex PCR assay. RNA was extracted from all samples and reverse transcribed into cDNA as template for TCR sequencing. TCRdb took this table from immuneACCESS and kept in-frame rearrangements with V and J called. Such tables lack part of the clones; where checked against another copy, unresolved V genes explain under half of the gap, and the rest is unexplained. This sample is represented by about 180,000 clones; 51% of them were singletons. The ten largest account for around a tenth of the sample. The material was CD8+ T cells sorted from blood, obtained around week 53, from a patient treated with tofacitinib. The receptors originated from a human donor with alopecia areata.

This sequence joins TRBV13 and TRBJ2-7; TRBD2 matches at 8 bases. Germline CDR1 and CDR2: PRHDT and FYEKMQ (reference sequence). V gave up 3 bases and J gave up 6 bases; unmatched junction bases: 4. The length of the CDR3 is 13 residues. The CDR3 reads CASSLGRGGEQYF. The CDR3 DNA follows: TGTGCCAGCAGCTTGGGACGGGGGGGCGAGCAGTACTTC. Filled out from reference TRBV13 and TRBJ2-7, the complete variable domain reads AAGVIQSPRHLIKEKRETATLKCYPIPRHDTVYWYQQGPGQDPQFLISFYEKMQSDKGSIPDRFSAQQFSDYHSELNMSSLELGDSALYFCASSLGRGGEQYFGPGTRLTVT.

V usage is TRBV4-2 and J usage is TRBJ2-7; D call uncertain. The CDR3 contains 15 residues. Germline CDR1 is LGHNA and CDR2 is YNFKEQ. V was clipped by 2 bases and J by 7 bases, with 18 bases between them. Here the CDR3 reads CASSQTSDTLGEQYF. DNA for the CDR3: TGTGCCAGCAGCCAAACCTCCGACACTCTGGGGGAGCAGTACTTC.

This clone was seen a few times. The gene calls are TRBV25-1 and TRBJ2-3; D possibly corresponds to TRBD2 (5 bases). The length of the CDR3 is 15 residues. The V end was cut by 3 bases, the J end by 4 bases, with 14 bases between. From germline, CDR1 is MGHDK and CDR2 SYGVNS. CDR3 nucleotides: TGTGCCAGCAGTGACACCTTCCGGGGTCCAGATACGCAGTATTTT. Its translation is CASSDTFRGPDTQYF.

CDR3 sequence (DNA): TGTGCCAGCAGCCCTAGCTCGGGGACAGGGTATGGCTACACCTTC. It yields the protein CASSPSSGTGYGYTF. The chain links TRBV7-2 to TRBJ1-2, with 9 nucleotides matching TRBD1. This CDR3 comprises 15 residues. Losses at the gene ends were 5 bases for V and 5 bases for J; bases not matched to a gene: 9. Germline V gene data show CDR1 as SGHTA and CDR2 as FQGNSA. The whole variable domain, filled in from reference TRBV7-2 and TRBJ1-2, reads GAGVSQSPSNKVTEKGKDVELRCDPISGHTALYWYRQSLGQGLEFLIYFQGNSAPDKSGLPSDRFSAERTGGSVSTLTIQRTQQEDSAVYLCASSPSSGTGYGYTFGSGTRLTVV.

The rearrangement uses TRBV6-1 and TRBJ2-7; no definite D call. Per germline, CDR1 MNHNS and CDR2 SASEGT. The CDR3 sequence is 13 residues long. V lost 1 base, J lost 0 bases, and 4 bases lay in between. CDR3 region: CASSEVSSYEQYF. In DNA form, the CDR3 reads TGTGCCAGCAGTGAAGTAAGCTCCTACGAGCAGTACTTC.

The rearrangement joins TRBV12-5 to TRBJ2-7; a possible D gene is TRBD1 (6 bases). The CDR3 has 16 amino acids. The germline CDR1 and CDR2 sequences are LGHNT and FRNRAP. V was shortened by 4 bases and J by 3 bases, with 19 bases between the two germline ends. The CDR3: CASGSPKGTRDYEQYF. CDR3 bases: TGTGCTAGTGGTTCCCCCAAAGGGACACGGGACTACGAGCAGTACTTC.

This clone was seen a handful of times. The gene calls are TRBV7-9 and TRBJ2-2, with a possible D match to TRBD1 (5 bases). Germline V gives CDR1 SEHNR, CDR2 FQNEAQ (reference sequence). Trimming stripped 9 bases from V and 6 bases from J, with 17 bases between. The CDR3 consists of 14 residues. CDR3 residues: CASFGQGDPGELFF. Here the CDR3 DNA reads TGTGCCAGTTTTGGGCAGGGTGATCCCGGGGAGCTGTTTTTT.

The chain has TRBV4-3 and TRBJ1-5; 8 positions match TRBD1. Germline CDR1 is LGHNA and CDR2 is YSLEER. The V and J ends lost 0 bases and 4 bases, in that order; junction bases with no gene match: 8. This CDR3 has 17 amino acids. Here the CDR3 reads CASSQDHGTGFNQPQHF. In DNA form, the CDR3 reads TGCGCCAGCAGCCAAGATCATGGGACAGGATTTAATCAGCCCCAGCATTTT.

About this clone itself: Additional DNA sequences in this sample encode the identical CDR3. V is TRBV29-1 and J is TRBJ1-1; D is unresolved. CDR3 size: 15 residues. Germline V gene data show CDR1 as SQVTM and CDR2 as ANQGSEA. V was shortened by 1 base and J by 1 base, with 13 bases between the two germline ends. The CDR3 sequence: CSVEGGRVGNTEAFF. In nucleotides, the CDR3 is TGCAGCGTTGAAGGGGGTCGGGTCGGGAACACTGAAGCTTTCTTT. Looking up the rest from reference TRBV29-1 and TRBJ1-1 gives the full variable domain: SAVISQKPSRDICQRGTSLTIQCQVDSQVTMMFWYRQQPGQSLTLIATANQGSEATYESGFVIDKFPISRPNLTFSTLTVSNMSPEDSSIYLCSVEGGRVGNTEAFFGQGTRLTVV.

The rearrangement joins TRBV14 to TRBJ1-1; D gene ambiguous. Deletions cut 1 base from V and 3 bases from J, with 6 bases between. Per germline, CDR1 SGHDN and CDR2 FVKESK. The CDR3 is 13 amino acids. CDR3 amino acids: CASSQAIYTEAFF. For the CDR3, the DNA is TGTGCCAGCAGCCAAGCGATTTACACTGAAGCTTTCTTT.

The chain is built from TRBV5-5 and TRBJ2-2; no clear D gene. Trimming pared 3 bases from V and 8 bases from J, leaving 11 bases between. CDR3 size: 13 residues. Germline CDR1 and CDR2: SGHKS and YYEKEE (reference sequence). CDR3 protein: CASSYRQAGELFF. CDR3 nucleotides: TGTGCCAGCAGCTATCGCCAAGCGGGGGAGCTGTTTTTT.

This clone was counted only a few times. V is TRBV7-9 and J is TRBJ2-5; D gene ambiguous. The DNA end is a closer match to TRBJ2-7, so the J assignment may be wrong. Germline CDR1 reads SEHNR; CDR2 reads FQNEAQ (reference sequence). The CDR3 is 13 residues long. CDR3 protein: CAVPRPSYYEQYF. The CDR3 bases are TGTGCTGTCCCTCGTCCCTCCTACTACGAGCAGTACTTC.

This chain uses TRBV6-5 with TRBJ2-5; D might be TRBD1 (6 bases). This CDR3 spans 13 amino acids. Trimming removed 2 bases at V and 8 bases at J, with 12 bases between. CDR1 is MNHEY, CDR2 SVGAGI, per germline. CDR3 nucleotide sequence: TGTGCCAGCAGTTACAGCGAAGGGGGAACCCAGTACTTC. Encoded protein: CASSYSEGGTQYF.

The chain recombines TRBV30 with TRBJ2-3; unclear D gene. Germline V gene data show CDR1 as GTSNPN and CDR2 as SVGIG (reference sequence). V lost 4 bases to trimming and J lost 0 bases, with 17 bases between them. The CDR3 has 16 residues. The CDR3 is CAWIGPGYTSTDTQYF. The CDR3 nucleotides are TGTGCCTGGATCGGCCCGGGCTACACTAGCACAGATACGCAGTATTTT.

This clone has just one count. The chain links TRBV5-6 to TRBJ2-1; TRBD1 might be the D (5 bases). The CDR3 consists of 14 residues. Per the germline V gene, CDR1 is SGHDT and CDR2 is YYEEEE. Trimming took off 0 bases at V and 1 base at J, with 5 bases between the two ends. This CDR3 is CASSLEGSYNEQFF. In DNA, the CDR3 is TGTGCCAGCAGCTTGGAGGGGTCCTACAATGAGCAGTTCTTC. Based on the CDR3 plus reference TRBV5-6 and TRBJ2-1, the full variable domain is DAGVTQSPTHLIKTRGQQVTLRCSPKSGHDTVSWYQQALGQGPQFIFQYYEEEERQRGNFPDRFSGHQFPNYSSELNVNALLLGDSALYLCASSLEGSYNEQFFGPGTRLTVL.